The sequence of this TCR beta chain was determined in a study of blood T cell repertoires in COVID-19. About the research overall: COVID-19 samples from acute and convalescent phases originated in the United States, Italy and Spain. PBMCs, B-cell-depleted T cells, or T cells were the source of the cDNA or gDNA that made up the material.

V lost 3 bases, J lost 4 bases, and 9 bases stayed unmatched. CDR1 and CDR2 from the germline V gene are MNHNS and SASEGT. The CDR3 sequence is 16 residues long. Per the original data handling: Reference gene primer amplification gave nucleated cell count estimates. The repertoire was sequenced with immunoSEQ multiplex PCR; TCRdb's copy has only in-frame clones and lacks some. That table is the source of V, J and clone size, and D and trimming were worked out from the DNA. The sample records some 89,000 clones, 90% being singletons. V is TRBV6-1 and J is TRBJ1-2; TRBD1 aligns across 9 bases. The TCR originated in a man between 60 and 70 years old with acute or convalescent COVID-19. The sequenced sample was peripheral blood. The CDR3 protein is CASSESPGTGSYGYTF. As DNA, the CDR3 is TGTGCCAGCAGTGAGAGTCCCGGGACAGGGTCCTATGGCTACACCTTC.